This T cell receptor beta chain derives from a study of metastatic and nonmetastatic thyroid tumors. No patient had received any treatment before thyroid surgery. The V and J ends lost 0 bases and 2 bases respectively, with 11 bases between them. This CDR3 is built from 15 residues. The germline gives CDR1 SGHRS, CDR2 YFSETQ. This clone was counted ten times or more. TCRdb re-called the PCR reads with MiXCR. The data show about 52,000 clones, approximately 17% seen once. This sequence joins TRBV5-1 and TRBJ1-2, with a weak D call TRBD1 (6 bases). The TCR was taken from a female donor with papillary thyroid cancer or a benign thyroid nodule (not recorded which). Some clones in this sample may be carry-over from other donors' samples. Material: blood. CDR3 sequence: CASSLGWGANYGYTF. CDR3 DNA: TGCGCCAGCAGCTTGGGTTGGGGGGCCAACTATGGCTACACCTTC.